A single sample gave rise to the 30 T cell receptor beta chains below, sequenced in a study of beta chain features in type 1 diabetes. Study-level findings and limits: Moderate but significant shortening of TCRB CDR3s was recorded in all four CD4+ subsets from Type 1 diabetes patients.

What these receptors recognize is not known. The authors reverse transcribed all of the isolated RNA, so sequencing captured expressed TCRB transcripts. Profiling relied on immunoSEQ multiplex PCR, and the TCRdb table lists in-frame clones only, not all of them. This sample has hundreds of thousands of clones; around an eighth occur once, and the top ten carry 0.022%. Material: naive CD4+ T cells from blood. Every receptor here comes from a man younger than 35 with type 1 diabetes.

The rearrangement links TRBV25-1 to TRBJ1-6; D is undetermined. V was clipped by 1 base and J by 12 bases, with 13 bases between them. Germline V gives CDR1 MGHDK, CDR2 SYGVNS. The CDR3 is 14 residues long. CDR3 region: CASSESGDREPLHF. DNA for the CDR3: TGTGCCAGCAGTGAATCCGGGGATCGGGAACCCCTCCACTTT.

The chain links TRBV7-3 to TRBJ2-1; 9 bases are a match to TRBD2. Germline V gene lookup returns CDR1 SGHTA and CDR2 FQGTGA. V shed 5 bases, J shed 3 bases, and the junction held 5 bases outside the gene matches. CDR3 size: 15 residues. Here the CDR3 reads CASSLSGGNYNEQFF. The CDR3 bases are TGTGCCAGCAGCCTAAGCGGGGGGAACTACAATGAGCAGTTCTTC.

This clone has only a few counts. V gene TRBV9 combines with J gene TRBJ1-1; the match to TRBD1 covers 7 bases. The CDR3 covers 17 residues. From germline, CDR1 is SGDLS and CDR2 YYNGEE. V was pared by 4 bases and J by 1 base, with 13 bases of the junction left unmatched. The CDR3 reads CASSPPSDRFRNTEAFF. CDR3 in DNA: TGTGCCAGCAGCCCGCCCTCGGACAGGTTTAGGAACACTGAAGCTTTCTTT.

In its sample, this clone was seen a few times. The V and J genes are TRBV2 and TRBJ2-7; TRBD2 is a possible D gene (5 bases). The CDR3 extends over 13 amino acids. V was clipped by 6 bases and J by 5 bases, with 14 bases between them. CDR1 SNHLY and CDR2 FYNNEI come from the germline V gene. The CDR3 nucleotides read TGTGCCAGCAGCCCGCCGTCGAGGGACGAGCAGTACTTC. Its protein is CASSPPSRDEQYF.

This clone was picked up a small number of times. This chain connects TRBV1 to TRBJ2-2; TRBD1 is taken as the D call from the table, unchecked against the DNA. TRBV1 is flagged as a pseudogene. The CDR3 is 14 residues long. The CDR3 protein is CTSRSGQGSGELFF. CDR3 DNA sequence: TGCACCAGCAGATCGGGACAGGGGTCCGGGGAGCTGTTTTTT.

This clone turned up a few times. The rearrangement uses TRBV5-1 and TRBJ2-3; D tentatively reads TRBD1 or TRBD2 (5 bases each). The V end lost 4 bases, the J end lost 4 bases, and 10 bases lay between the germline ends. Germline V lookup: CDR1 SGHRS, CDR2 YFSETQ. This CDR3 comprises 13 residues. This chain's CDR3 is CASSSLGADTQYF. DNA for the CDR3: TGCGCCAGCAGCAGCTTGGGGGCAGATACGCAGTATTTT.

Concerning this clone: The sample contains more than one DNA sequence encoding this CDR3. J is TRBJ1-1 and V is TRBV13; no clear D gene. Trimming removed 2 bases at V and 1 base at J, with 5 bases between. Germline CDR1 PRHDT, CDR2 FYEKMQ (reference sequence). This CDR3 contains 13 residues. Written as DNA, the CDR3 is TGTGCCAGCAGCTTACGGCAGAACACTGAAGCTTTCTTT. Amino acid sequence: CASSLRQNTEAFF. Using reference TRBV13 and TRBJ1-1 for the parts outside the CDR3, the full variable domain is AAGVIQSPRHLIKEKRETATLKCYPIPRHDTVYWYQQGPGQDPQFLISFYEKMQSDKGSIPDRFSAQQFSDYHSELNMSSLELGDSALYFCASSLRQNTEAFFGQGTRLTVV.

The J gene is TRBJ1-1, the V gene TRBV6-6; D unresolved. V was cut by 6 bases and J by 0 bases, with 8 bases left in between. Germline CDR1 reads MNHNY; CDR2 reads SVGAGI (reference sequence). The CDR3 extends over 13 amino acids. CDR3 sequence: CASSLWMNTEAFF. The CDR3 nucleotides read TGTGCCAGCAGCCTCTGGATGAACACTGAAGCTTTCTTT.

The V and J genes are TRBV2 and TRBJ2-3; either TRBD1 or TRBD2 may supply D (5 bases each). CDR1 is SNHLY, CDR2 FYNNEI, per germline. The V end lost 7 bases, the J end lost 6 bases, and 26 bases lay between the germline ends. The length of the CDR3 is 17 residues. CDR3 protein: CASNVERSWGATDTQYF. The CDR3 DNA is TGTGCCAGCAATGTGGAGCGGTCGTGGGGCGCTACGGATACGCAGTATTTT.

The CDR3 nucleotides read TGTGCCAGCAGTTACTTAGATTCTAGCACAGATACGCAGTATTTT. Translation: CASSYLDSSTDTQYF. The chain joins TRBV6-5 to TRBJ2-3; D is ambiguous. Germline values: CDR1 MNHEY, CDR2 SVGAGI. Between the trimmed V and J ends, which lost 1 base and 0 bases, there was a span of 8 bases. The CDR3 sequence is 15 residues long.

The rearrangement joins TRBV5-4 to TRBJ2-1; D remains ambiguous. Trimming took off 7 bases at V and 3 bases at J, with 11 bases between the two ends. From germline, CDR1 is SGHNT and CDR2 YYREEE (reference sequence). The CDR3 loop spans 13 amino acids. CDR3 DNA: TGTGCCAGCTTGGGTGCTGGCTACAATGAGCAGTTCTTC. Amino acid sequence: CASLGAGYNEQFF.

The V gene is TRBV4-1, the J gene TRBJ2-3, with 9 bases aligning to TRBD1. The CDR3 runs 15 residues. V trimming: 2 bases; J trimming: 5 bases; junction bases outside the gene matches: 5. Germline lookup yields CDR1 MGHRA and CDR2 YSYEKL. CDR3 protein: CASSQPTGGRDTQYF. The DNA of the CDR3 is TGCGCCAGCAGCCAACCGACAGGGGGGAGAGATACGCAGTATTTT.

About this clone itself: Other DNA sequences of this sample code for an identical CDR3. The rearrangement joins TRBV7-9 to TRBJ1-5; D is unclear. The CDR3 is made up of 13 amino acids. Looked up from germline, CDR1 is SEHNR and CDR2 is FQNEAQ (reference sequence). The ends were cut back, 0 bases at V and 5 bases at J, with 5 bases in the middle. CDR3 DNA sequence: TGTGCCAGCAGCTTAGCGGGAGATCAGCCCCAGCATTTT. This sequence encodes CASSLAGDQPQHF.

The chain couples TRBV2 to TRBJ1-1, with 7 bases lining up with TRBD1. The CDR3 contains 12 residues. J gave up 5 bases and V 10 bases, and 7 bases lay outside the gene matches. CDR1 and CDR2 (germline): SNHLY, FYNNEI. The CDR3 DNA sequence: TGTGCCACACAAAACAGGGGTACTGAAGCTTTCTTT. This sequence encodes CATQNRGTEAFF.

The chain recombines TRBV13 with TRBJ1-5; possibly TRBD1 for D (6 bases). The V end lost 5 bases, the J end lost 0 bases, and 11 bases lay between the germline ends. The germline V gene has CDR1 PRHDT and CDR2 FYEKMQ (reference sequence). The CDR3 has 15 residues. In DNA form, the CDR3 reads TGTGCCAGCAGCAGTGGACAGTATAGCAATCAGCCCCAGCATTTT. Translated: CASSSGQYSNQPQHF.

The chain couples TRBV30 to TRBJ2-7; D may match TRBD1 or TRBD2 (5 bases each). The V and J ends lost 4 bases and 2 bases respectively, with 15 bases between them. This CDR3 spans 14 amino acids. Germline values: CDR1 GTSNPN, CDR2 SVGIG (reference sequence). The CDR3 loop is CAWTPGTATYEQYF. CDR3 coding DNA: TGTGCCTGGACCCCCGGGACCGCTACCTACGAGCAGTACTTC. Supplemented by reference TRBV30 and TRBJ2-7, the full variable domain reads SQTIHQWPATLVQPVGSPLSLECTVEGTSNPNLYWYRQAAGRGLQLLFYSVGIGQISSEVPQNLSASRPQDRQFILSSKKLLLSDSGFYLCAWTPGTATYEQYFGPGTRLTVT.

The chain employs TRBV18 and TRBJ1-1; possibly TRBD1 for D (6 bases). The CDR3 covers 17 residues. Trimming took off 0 bases at V and 3 bases at J, with 17 bases between the two ends. CDR1 is KGHSH, CDR2 LQKENI, per germline. For the CDR3, the DNA is TGTGCCAGCTCACCACCGGCAGGGGTAATAAAAGACACTGAAGCTTTCTTT. Protein: CASSPPAGVIKDTEAFF.

This clone occurred a few times. This specimen includes other DNA sequences encoding the same CDR3. The CDR3 here is CSVGGSGNTIYF. CDR3 DNA: TGCAGCGTGGGGGGATCTGGAAACACCATATATTTT. The chain couples TRBV29-1 to TRBJ1-3; D might be TRBD1 (5 bases). The CDR3 contains 12 residues. With 6 bases removed from V and 1 base from J, the gap between germline ends came to 7 bases. The germline V gene encodes CDR1 SQVTM and CDR2 ANQGSEA.

The rearrangement uses TRBV4-1 and TRBJ2-3; TRBD2 aligns across 10 bases. V lost 0 bases and J lost 3; bases outside the gene matches: 9. The CDR3 spans 18 residues. Germline V lookup: CDR1 MGHRA, CDR2 YSYEKL. CDR3 residues: CASSQEAGSGGPTDTQYF. CDR3 DNA: TGCGCCAGCAGCCAAGAGGCTGGTAGCGGGGGGCCTACAGATACGCAGTATTTT.

The gene calls are TRBV30 and TRBJ1-5; D is perhaps TRBD1 (5 bases). Trimming removed 2 bases from V and 7 bases from J, with 15 bases in between. Germline V gene data show CDR1 as GTSNPN and CDR2 as SVGIG (reference sequence). This CDR3 is built from 14 residues. The CDR3 coding sequence is TGTGCCTGGAGTTCCGGGGCGGGGGTCCAGCCCCAGCATTTT. Amino acid sequence: CAWSSGAGVQPQHF.

This CDR3 is CASSSEQSREQYF. For the CDR3, the DNA is TGTGCCAGCAGCTCAGAACAGAGTAGGGAGCAGTACTTC. This chain connects TRBV5-4 to TRBJ2-7; unclear D gene. Germline assignment: CDR1 SGHNT and CDR2 YYREEE (reference sequence). The CDR3 totals 13 residues. With 3 bases removed from V and 7 bases from J, the gap between germline ends came to 14 bases.

This rearrangement joins TRBV5-1 to TRBJ2-2; 7 bases are shared with TRBD1. The CDR3 sequence is 14 residues long. Germline V gene data show CDR1 as SGHRS and CDR2 as YFSETQ. With V trimmed by 2 bases and J by 3 bases, 1 base remained unmatched. The CDR3, as DNA: TGCGCCAGCAGCTTTACAGGGGACACCGGGGAGCTGTTTTTT. As protein: CASSFTGDTGELFF.

This chain connects TRBV28 to TRBJ1-2; no reliable D call. Germline V gene sequence: CDR1 MDHEN, CDR2 SYDVKM. The CDR3 runs 13 residues. V was cut by 2 bases and J by 1 base, with 5 bases left in between. The CDR3 reads CASSLLVNYGYTF. CDR3 nucleotide sequence: TGTGCCAGCAGTTTACTGGTTAACTATGGCTACACCTTC.

The rearrangement links TRBV7-8 to TRBJ1-5; TRBD1 might be the D (6 bases). V was pared by 6 bases and J by 2 bases, with 14 bases between. This CDR3 is built from 15 residues. Per the germline V gene, CDR1 is SGHVS and CDR2 is FQNEAQ. The CDR3 nucleotides are TGTGCCAGCAGTACCCAGGGGTTGGGCAATCAGCCCCAGCATTTT. This gives the protein CASSTQGLGNQPQHF. The whole variable domain, filled in from reference TRBV7-8 and TRBJ1-5, reads GAGVSQSPRYKVAKRGQDVALRCDPISGHVSLFWYQQALGQGPEFLTYFQNEAQLDKSGLPSDRFFAERPEGSVSTLKIQRTQQEDSAVYLCASSTQGLGNQPQHFGDGTRLSIL.

A few counts support this clone. The chain has TRBV19 and TRBJ2-3, with D unresolved. The ends were cut back, 5 bases at V and 6 bases at J, with 9 bases in the middle. The CDR3 runs 12 residues. The germline CDR1 and CDR2 sequences are LNHDA and SQIVND (reference sequence). CDR3 protein: CASSPSPDTQYF. CDR3 nucleotide sequence: TGTGCCAGTAGTCCCTCCCCGGATACGCAGTATTTT.

The rearrangement joins TRBV6-5 to TRBJ2-5, with D maybe TRBD2 (6 bases). The CDR3 is 13 amino acids. Trimming shortened V by 8 bases and J by 3 bases, and 13 bases separated the two germline ends. Germline values: CDR1 MNHEY, CDR2 SVGAGI. The CDR3 DNA reads TGTGCCAGCGGACCGGGACTTAAAGAGACCCAGTACTTC. Its translation is CASGPGLKETQYF.

The CDR3 DNA is TGTGCCAGCAGCCAAGATAACAGGCCGAACCCTAATGAAAAACTGTTTTTT. Encoded protein: CASSQDNRPNPNEKLFF. V usage is TRBV4-2 and J usage is TRBJ1-4, with a tentative D call TRBD1 (5 bases). The CDR3 contains 17 residues. Germline loops: CDR1 LGHNA, CDR2 YNFKEQ. Deletions cut 0 bases from V and 3 bases from J, with 14 bases between.

This clone turned up a few times. This specimen includes other DNA sequences encoding the same CDR3. The chain combines TRBV4-1 with TRBJ1-2; D call uncertain. Per the germline V gene, CDR1 is MGHRA and CDR2 is YSYEKL. Trimming cost V 1 base and J 2 bases, with 8 bases left between them. CDR3 length: 14 amino acids. The CDR3 DNA reads TGCGCCAGCAGCCAAGGCGGAACGAACTATGGCTACACCTTC. The encoded protein is CASSQGGTNYGYTF.

This clone was counted a few times. This chain links TRBV11-2 with TRBJ1-3; 11 nucleotides agree with TRBD1. With 5 bases clipped from V and 10 bases from J, the junction kept 4 bases outside the gene matches. Per the germline V gene, CDR1 is SGHAT and CDR2 is FQNNGV. The CDR3 consists of 13 residues. CDR3 nucleotide sequence: TGTGCCAGCAGCCCTGGGACAGGGGGAACCATATATTTT. It encodes CASSPGTGGTIYF.

This clone appeared a few times. The V and J genes are TRBV29-1 and TRBJ2-7, with TRBD2 matching 14 bases. J lost 4 bases, V lost 6 bases, and 5 bases had no gene match. This CDR3 is built from 14 residues. The germline CDR1 and CDR2 sequences are SQVTM and ANQGSEA. CDR3 amino acids: CSVVGTSGGYEQYF. CDR3 nucleotide sequence: TGCAGCGTCGTTGGGACTAGCGGGGGTTACGAGCAGTACTTC.